A selection of T cell receptor beta chains follows, all from one sample in a study of cytotoxic CD8 clonotypes in ibrutinib-treated CLL. Sequencing used immunoSEQ multiplex PCR; TCRdb keeps in-frame clones, though not all of them. The data contain about 200,000 clones, 72% of them seen just once; the ten biggest clones take up around an eighth. The sample here was PBMCs, taken after 24 months of ibrutinib treatment. These receptors all come from a human donor with chronic lymphocytic leukemia. CDR3s include the opening cysteine and the closing phenylalanine or tryptophan. The D gene is left open where the match is weak. A clone size is listed for some rows: how often the clone was seen (once, few, many), or a class if it is expanded.

few TRBJ1-4 TRBV2 NA TGTGCCAGCAGTGACCGTAATGAAAAACTGTTTTTT CASSDRNEKLFF
NA TRBJ1-4 TRBV6-5 NA TGTGCCAGCAGTTACTCCGGGGGAACTAATGAAAAACTGTTTTTT CASSYSGGTNEKLFF
NA TRBJ2-7 TRBV18 NA TGTGCCAGCTCACCGATGGGTGCGCGATACGAGCAGTACTTC CASSPMGARYEQYF
NA TRBJ2-3 TRBV15 NA TGTGCCACCAGCAGAGATACCCTCTCACCTAGCACAGATACGCAGTATTTT CATSRDTLSPSTDTQYF
few TRBJ2-1 TRBV18 NA TGTGCCAGCTCACCACCGTCGGGGCGGTACAATGAGCAGTTCTTC CASSPPSGRYNEQFF
NA TRBJ1-5 TRBV4-2 NA TGTGCCAGCAGCCAAGACCAGGCCACCCGGCAGCCCCAGCATTTT CASSQDQATRQPQHF
NA TRBJ2-7 TRBV7-2 NA TGTGCCAGCAGCTACCCAGGAAGCTACGAGCAGTACTTC CASSYPGSYEQYF
NA TRBJ2-1 TRBV7-6 NA TGTGCCAGCAGCTTATTACGAGGGGCAGGCAATGAGCAGTTCTTC CASSLLRGAGNEQFF
NA TRBJ2-7 TRBV28 NA TGTGCCAGCAGTTTATCCCAGCAAGGGTGGTACGAGCAGTACTTC CASSLSQQGWYEQYF
NA TRBJ1-2 TRBV15 TRBD1 TGTGCCACCAGCAGAGATAGGCGACAGGGGCTTCATGGCTACACCTTC CATSRDRRQGLHGYTF
NA TRBJ1-1 TRBV7-2 TRBD1 TGTGCCAGCAGCTTAGTAGCAGGGGGCTTTGGTACTGAAGCTTTCTTT CASSLVAGGFGTEAFF
NA TRBJ2-7 TRBV6-1 NA TGTGCCAGCAGTCGTTACAGGGATCGCTACGAGCAGTACTTC CASSRYRDRYEQYF
once TRBJ2-5 TRBV4-1 TRBD1 TGCGCCAGCAGCCAGAGAGCACCGGGACAGAGACAAGAGACCCAGTACTTC CASSQRAPGQRQETQYF
NA TRBJ1-5 TRBV7-8 NA TGTGCCAGCAGCCCTAGGACCCCGGGGAGCAATCAGCCCCAGCATTTT CASSPRTPGSNQPQHF
once TRBJ1-1 TRBV6-5 NA TGTGCCAGCAGAACCGGGATGCGGGCTTTCTTT CASRTGMRAFF
NA TRBJ2-7 TRBV6-5 NA TGTGCCAGCAGGGCGGGACTCAGTGTAAGATACGAGCAGTACTTC CASRAGLSVRYEQYF
NA TRBJ1-5 TRBV19 TRBD1 TGTGCCAGTAGTCTGGGTCCCGACAGGGTCAGTCAGCCCCAGCATTTT CASSLGPDRVSQPQHF
NA TRBJ2-5 TRBV7-9 NA TGTGCCAGCAGCCCCGTGGGGCGACAAGAGACCCAGTACTTC CASSPVGRQETQYF
few TRBJ2-3 TRBV10-3 TRBD2 TGTGCCATCAGTGAACTAGCGGGAGGGCTAGATACGCAGTATTTT CAISELAGGLDTQYF
NA TRBJ2-7 TRBV5-1 TRBD1 TGCGCCAGCAGCCCCACCGGACAGGGACGCGAGCAGTACTTC CASSPTGQGREQYF
few TRBJ2-7 TRBV28 NA TGTGCCAGCAGTGTGAGGCCGGCCACCTACGAGCAGTACTTC CASSVRPATYEQYF
NA TRBJ2-1 TRBV11-2 TRBD1 TGTGCCAGCAGCTTATTTCCTCTAAGACAGGGTAGCTCCTACAATGAGCAGTTCTTC CASSLFPLRQGSSYNEQFF
NA TRBJ2-1 TRBV5-1 NA TGCGCCAGCAGCCCCCTTCATGAGCAGTTCTTC CASSPLHEQFF
NA TRBJ2-7 TRBV15 NA TGTGCCACCAGCAGCTCGGGGGCAGGGAGTTGGTACGAGCAGTACTTC CATSSSGAGSWYEQYF
few TRBJ1-2 TRBV5-5 TRBD1 TGTGCCAGCAGCTTGTGGGACAGGAATAACTATGGCTACACCTTC CASSLWDRNNYGYTF
many TRBJ1-1 TRBV4-1 TRBD1 TGCGCCAGCAGCCGCACAGGGGGCACTGAAGCTTTCTTT CASSRTGGTEAFF
NA TRBJ2-3 TRBV4-3 TRBD2 TGCGCCAGCAGCCAAGATTATGTGACTAGCGGGAGGGTACGTACGCAGTATTTT CASSQDYVTSGRVRTQYF
once TRBJ2-4 TRBV20-1 NA TGCAGTGCCCTCGACAGGAACATTCAGTACTTC CSALDRNIQYF
few TRBJ1-5 TRBV6-6 TRBD1 TGTGCCAGCAGAAGTAGACAGGGTGATCAGCCCCAGCATTTT CASRSRQGDQPQHF
NA TRBJ2-7 TRBV27 TRBD2 TGTGCCAGCACCAAGACTAGCGGGAGTGTCTACGAGCAGTACTTC CASTKTSGSVYEQYF
NA TRBJ2-7 TRBV7-2 TRBD1 TGTGCCAGCAGCTCCGGGACAGGGTACGAGCAGTACTTC CASSSGTGYEQYF
NA TRBJ1-1 TRBV6-1 TRBD1 TGTGCCAGCAGAGACAGGGGGCTGAACACTGAAGCTTTCTTT CASRDRGLNTEAFF
NA TRBJ1-3 TRBV15 NA TGTGCCACCAGCAGAGATCCGCGGGGTCTCGCTGGAAACACCATATATTTT CATSRDPRGLAGNTIYF
NA TRBJ2-7 TRBV5-1 NA TGCGCCAGCACCGTGGACCCATGGACGAACTCCTACGAGCAGTACTTC CASTVDPWTNSYEQYF
NA TRBJ2-7 TRBV5-1 TRBD2 TGCGCCAGCAGCTCTACCGGGACTAGCGGGAGGGCGAATAACGAGCAGTACTTC CASSSTGTSGRANNEQYF
NA TRBJ2-7 TRBV9 TRBD2 TGTGCCAGCAGCGCCCGGACTAGCCACCCGCGGGAGCAGTACTTC CASSARTSHPREQYF
NA TRBJ2-7 TRBV15 TRBD2 TGTGCCACCAGCAGAGTTTCTAGCGGCTCCTACGGGCAGTACTTC CATSRVSSGSYGQYF